This TCR beta chain was captured by sequencing in a study of control samples from healthy donors and cancer patients. The CDR3 runs 13 residues. With V trimmed by 8 bases and J by 3 bases, 4 bases remained unmatched. Germline loops: CDR1 MNHNY, CDR2 SVGAGI (reference sequence). Assay: immunoSEQ multiplex PCR; the TCRdb copy retains only in-frame clones and omits some. In the table there are roughly 73,000 clones, over 80% of which are singletons. This chain joins TRBV6-6 and TRBJ2-3; 8 nucleotides match TRBD2. The sequence derives from a woman aged 60-70 years in good health. Sequenced input: blood. The CDR3 nucleotides are TGTGCCAGCGGGACGGGAGGGACAGATACGCAGTATTTT. This sequence encodes CASGTGGTDTQYF.